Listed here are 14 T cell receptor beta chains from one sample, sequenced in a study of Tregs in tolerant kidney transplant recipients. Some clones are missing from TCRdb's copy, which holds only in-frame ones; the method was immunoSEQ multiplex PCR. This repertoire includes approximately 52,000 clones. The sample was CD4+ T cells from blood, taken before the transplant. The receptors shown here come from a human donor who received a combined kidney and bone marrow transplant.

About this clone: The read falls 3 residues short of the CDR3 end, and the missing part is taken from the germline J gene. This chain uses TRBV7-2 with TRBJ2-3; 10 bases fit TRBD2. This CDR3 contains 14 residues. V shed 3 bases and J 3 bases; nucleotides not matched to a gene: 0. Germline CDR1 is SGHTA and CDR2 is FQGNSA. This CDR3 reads CASSFSGRTDTQYF. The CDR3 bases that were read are TGTGCCAGCAGCTTTAGCGGGAGGACAGATACG.

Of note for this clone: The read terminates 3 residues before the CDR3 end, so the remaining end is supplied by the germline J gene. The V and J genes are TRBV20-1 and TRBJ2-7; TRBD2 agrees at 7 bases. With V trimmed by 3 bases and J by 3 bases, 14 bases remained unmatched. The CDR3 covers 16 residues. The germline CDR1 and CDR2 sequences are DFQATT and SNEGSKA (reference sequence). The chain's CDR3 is CSARASGVADYYEQYF. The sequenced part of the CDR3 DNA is TGCAGTGCTAGGGCCAGCGGGGTCGCAGACTACTACGAG.

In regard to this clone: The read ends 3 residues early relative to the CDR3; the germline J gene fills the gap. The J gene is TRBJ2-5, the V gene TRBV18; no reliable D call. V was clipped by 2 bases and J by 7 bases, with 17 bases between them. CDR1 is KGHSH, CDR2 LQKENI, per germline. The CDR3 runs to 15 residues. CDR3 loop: CASSPGVLVLGTQYF. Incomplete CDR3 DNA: TGTGCCAGCTCACCAGGTGTCCTAGTGCTTGGGACC.

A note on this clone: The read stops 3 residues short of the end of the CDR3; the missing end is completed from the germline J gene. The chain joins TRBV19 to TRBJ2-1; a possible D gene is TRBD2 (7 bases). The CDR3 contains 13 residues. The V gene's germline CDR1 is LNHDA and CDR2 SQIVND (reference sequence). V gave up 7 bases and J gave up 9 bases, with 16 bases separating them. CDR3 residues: CASKGGQGSEQFF. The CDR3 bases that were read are TGTGCCAGTAAGGGGGGGCAGGGCAGTGAG.

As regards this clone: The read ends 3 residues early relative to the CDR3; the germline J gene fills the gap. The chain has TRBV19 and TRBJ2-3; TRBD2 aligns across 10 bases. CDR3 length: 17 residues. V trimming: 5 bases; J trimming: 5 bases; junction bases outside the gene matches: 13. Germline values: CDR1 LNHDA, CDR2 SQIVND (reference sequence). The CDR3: CASSARLAGGVRDTQYF. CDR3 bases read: TGTGCCAGTAGTGCACGACTAGCGGGTGGGGTACGAGATACG.

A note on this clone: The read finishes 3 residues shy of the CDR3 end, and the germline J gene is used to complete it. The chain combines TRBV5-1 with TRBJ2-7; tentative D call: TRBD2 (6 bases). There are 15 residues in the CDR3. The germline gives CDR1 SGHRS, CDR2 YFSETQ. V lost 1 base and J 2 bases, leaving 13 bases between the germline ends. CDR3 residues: CASSLYGGATYEQYF. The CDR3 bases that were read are TGCGCCAGCAGCTTGTATGGCGGGGCTACCTACGAG.

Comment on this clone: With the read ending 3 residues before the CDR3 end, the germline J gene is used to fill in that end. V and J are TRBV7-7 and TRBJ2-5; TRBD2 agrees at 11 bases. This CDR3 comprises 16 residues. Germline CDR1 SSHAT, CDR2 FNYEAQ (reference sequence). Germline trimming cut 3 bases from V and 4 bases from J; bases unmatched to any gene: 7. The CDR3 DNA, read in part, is TGTGCCAGCAGCTTGATAGCGGGAGGGCCCGGAGAGACC. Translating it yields CASSLIAGGPGET. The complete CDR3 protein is CASSLIAGGPGETQYF.

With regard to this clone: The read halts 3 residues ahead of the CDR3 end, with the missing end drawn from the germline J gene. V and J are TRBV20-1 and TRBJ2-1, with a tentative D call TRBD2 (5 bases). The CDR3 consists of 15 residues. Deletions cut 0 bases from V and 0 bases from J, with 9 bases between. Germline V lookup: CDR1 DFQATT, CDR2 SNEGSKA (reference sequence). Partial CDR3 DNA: TGCAGTGCTAGAGAGGCGCGGGTCTCCTACAATGAG. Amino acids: CSAREARVSYNE. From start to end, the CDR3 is CSAREARVSYNEQFF.

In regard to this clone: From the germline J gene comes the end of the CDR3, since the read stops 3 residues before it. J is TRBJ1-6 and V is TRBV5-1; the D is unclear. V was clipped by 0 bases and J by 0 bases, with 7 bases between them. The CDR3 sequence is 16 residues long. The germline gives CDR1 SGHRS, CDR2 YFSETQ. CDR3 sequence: CASSLEERSYNSPLHF. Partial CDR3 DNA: TGCGCCAGCAGCTTGGAGGAGCGCTCCTATAATTCACCC.

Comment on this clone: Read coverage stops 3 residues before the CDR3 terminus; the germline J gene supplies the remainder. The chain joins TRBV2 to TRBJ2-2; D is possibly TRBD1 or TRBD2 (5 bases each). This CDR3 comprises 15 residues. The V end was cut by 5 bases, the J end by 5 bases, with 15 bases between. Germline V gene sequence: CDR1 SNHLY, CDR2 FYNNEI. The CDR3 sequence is CASSPMRGRTGELFF. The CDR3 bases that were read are TGTGCCAGCAGTCCTATGAGGGGAAGGACCGGGGAG.

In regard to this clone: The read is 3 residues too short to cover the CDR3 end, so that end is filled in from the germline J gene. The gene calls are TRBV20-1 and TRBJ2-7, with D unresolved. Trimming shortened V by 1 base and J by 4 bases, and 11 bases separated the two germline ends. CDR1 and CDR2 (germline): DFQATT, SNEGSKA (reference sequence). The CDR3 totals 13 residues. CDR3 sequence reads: CSARGPSGYEQYF. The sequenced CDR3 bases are TGCAGTGCTAGAGGCCCTAGTGGATACGAG.

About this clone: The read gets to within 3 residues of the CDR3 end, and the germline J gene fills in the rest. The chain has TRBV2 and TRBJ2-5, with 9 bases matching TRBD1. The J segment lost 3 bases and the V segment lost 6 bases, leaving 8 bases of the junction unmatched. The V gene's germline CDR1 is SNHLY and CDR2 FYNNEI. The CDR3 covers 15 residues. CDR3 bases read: TGTGCCAGCAGGAAACAGGGGGCCGGGAAAGAGACC. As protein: CASRKQGAGKET. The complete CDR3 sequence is CASRKQGAGKETQYF.

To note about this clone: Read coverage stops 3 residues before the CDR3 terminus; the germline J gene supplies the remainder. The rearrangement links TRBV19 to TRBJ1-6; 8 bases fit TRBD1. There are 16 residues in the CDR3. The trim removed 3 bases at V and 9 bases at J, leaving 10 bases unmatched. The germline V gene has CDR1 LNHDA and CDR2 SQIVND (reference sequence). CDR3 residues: CASSISQGATSSPLHF. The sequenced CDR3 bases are TGTGCCAGTAGTATTTCGCAGGGGGCGACCAGTTCACCC. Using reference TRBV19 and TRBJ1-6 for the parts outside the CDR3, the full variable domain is DGGITQSPKYLFRKEGQNVTLSCEQNLNHDAMYWYRQDPGQGLRLIYYSQIVNDFQKGDIAEGYSVSREKKESFPLTVTSAQKNPTAFYLCASSISQGATSSPLHFGNGTRLTVT.

The CDR3 is CSATAAGGETQYF. CDR3 DNA (partial): TGCAGTGCTACCGCGGCGGGAGGAGAGACC. The J gene is TRBJ2-5, the V gene TRBV20-1, with 8 bases aligning to TRBD2. Coverage ceases 3 residues before the CDR3 finishes, and the germline J gene fills in the end. Per the germline V gene, CDR1 is DFQATT and CDR2 is SNEGSKA (reference sequence). There are 13 residues in the CDR3. V dropped 4 bases and J dropped 4; count of bases not matched to a gene: 5.